The 4 T cell receptor beta chains presented below share a single source sample, sequenced in a study of T-cell reconstitution after alpha-beta-depleted transplantation in children. Library preparation (for TCRbeta) was performed with unique molecular identifiers. Using its own MiXCR run on the PCR reads, TCRdb lists one record per CDR3 protein. The table records hundreds of thousands of distinct CDR3 sequences, around 12% of them present only once. Material: PBMCs, obtained before TCRalphabeta/CD19-depleted stem cell transplant. The receptors shown here come from a girl aged 2-10 years with congenital amegakaryocytic thrombocytopenia, due to receive a stem cell transplant.

The table lists this clonotype with many counts. The CDR3: CASSLSGTRYTEAFF. In DNA form, the CDR3 reads TGTGCCAGCAGCTTATCCGGGACGAGATACACTGAAGCTTTCTTT. The chain employs TRBV7-9 and TRBJ1-1; perhaps TRBD1 as D (5 bases). The CDR3 consists of 15 residues. Trimming cost V 2 bases and J 3 bases, with 13 bases left between them. Germline lookup yields CDR1 SEHNR and CDR2 FQNEAQ (reference sequence).

This clonotype was picked up many times. J is TRBJ2-2 and V is TRBV20-1, with D possibly being TRBD2 (6 bases). Germline-derived CDR1 and CDR2 are DFQATT and SNEGSKA (reference sequence). The V end lost 5 bases, the J end lost 2 bases, and 15 bases lay between the germline ends. The CDR3 is made up of 15 amino acids. The CDR3 DNA reads as TGCAGTGCTCTCCGAGCTAGCGCAAACACCGGGGAGCTGTTTTTT. Translating gives CSALRASANTGELFF.

In its sample, this clonotype was seen many times. This rearrangement joins TRBV7-9 to TRBJ2-3; either TRBD1 or TRBD2 may supply D (5 bases each). V lost 5 bases, J lost 1 base, and 10 bases lay in between. CDR3 length: 14 residues. Germline loops: CDR1 SEHNR, CDR2 FQNEAQ (reference sequence). The chain's CDR3 is CASSGGRRTDTQYF. The CDR3 DNA reads as TGTGCCAGCAGCGGGGGACGCCGCACAGATACGCAGTATTTT. Complete variable domain (other parts from reference TRBV7-9 and TRBJ2-3): DTGVSQNPRHKITKRGQNVTFRCDPISEHNRLYWYRQTLGQGPEFLTYFQNEAQLEKSRLLSDRFSAERPKGSFSTLEIQRTEQGDSAMYLCASSGGRRTDTQYFGPGTRLTVL.

This clonotype was counted at least ten times. The J gene is TRBJ2-7, the V gene TRBV7-6; 10 bases are a match to TRBD2. The CDR3 is made up of 14 amino acids. The V segment lost 5 bases and the J segment 2 bases; nucleotides outside the gene matches: 3. In germline, CDR1 is SGHVS, CDR2 FNYEAQ. The CDR3 nucleotides read TGTGCCAGCAGCACTCTAGCGGGAGCCTACGAGCAGTACTTC. It codes for CASSTLAGAYEQYF.